These T cell receptor beta chains were read from a single sample in a study of blood T cells in healthy people across ages. TCRdb independently ran MiXCR on the 5' RACE reads; one entry per CDR3 protein. Here the sample spans approximately 810,000 distinct CDR3 sequences, 35% to 40% being singletons. The sequenced sample was blood. All receptors come from a man aged 18 to 35 in good health. Both conserved end residues are part of each CDR3. Each record gives: clone size, D gene, V gene, J gene, CDR3 DNA, CDR3 protein. The D gene is left open where the match is weak. The size entry is marked missing in some rows and otherwise reads once, few, many or a size class.

size: few; D: NA; V: TRBV7-9; J: TRBJ2-4; DNA: TGTGCCAGCAGCCCCCGAGAGGGAGCCAAAAACATTCAGTACTTC; CDR3: CASSPREGAKNIQYF
size: few; D: TRBD2; V: TRBV12-3/TRBV12-4; J: TRBJ2-2; DNA: TGTGCCAGCAGTTTGAGTAGCGGGGGGCTCTTGGACACCGGGGAGCTGTTTTTT; CDR3: CASSLSSGGLLDTGELFF
size: NA; D: NA; V: TRBV6-5; J: TRBJ2-1; DNA: TGTGCCAGCAGTTACGGCACGGGGGTTCGTGGCAATGAGCAGTTCTTC; CDR3: CASSYGTGVRGNEQFF
size: many; D: NA; V: TRBV7-3; J: TRBJ2-3; DNA: TGTGCCAGCAGCCCGGGGGAGACAGGTCTACTGATCACAGATACGCAGTATTTT; CDR3: CASSPGETGLLITDTQYF
size: NA; D: TRBD2; V: TRBV10-3; J: TRBJ2-5; DNA: TGTGCCATCAGTGAGTCGGGACTAGCGGGGGACCAAGAGACCCAGTACTTC; CDR3: CAISESGLAGDQETQYF
size: NA; D: TRBD1; V: TRBV7-9; J: TRBJ2-1; DNA: TGTGCCAGCGGCGGGGACAGGAACTACAATGAGCAGTTCTTC; CDR3: CASGGDRNYNEQFF
size: NA; D: NA; V: TRBV7-9; J: TRBJ2-3; DNA: TGTGCCAGCAGCCCTACAAGGGGAACTAGCACAGATACGCAGTATTTT; CDR3: CASSPTRGTSTDTQYF
size: few; D: NA; V: TRBV3-1; J: TRBJ2-1; DNA: TGTGCCAGCAGCCAAGATCAGGAGGCAGGCTTGCTAGAGGAGCAGTTCTTC; CDR3: CASSQDQEAGLLEEQFF
size: NA; D: NA; V: TRBV5-1; J: TRBJ2-3; DNA: TGCGCCAGCAGCACCAACCCGGGACCAGCGGGTGCAGATACGCAGTATTTT; CDR3: CASSTNPGPAGADTQYF
size: few; D: TRBD2; V: TRBV13; J: TRBJ2-3; DNA: TGTGCCAGCACCCTGGGGGGGAACGCAGATACGCAGTATTTT; CDR3: CASTLGGNADTQYF
size: once; D: TRBD2; V: TRBV12-3/TRBV12-4; J: TRBJ2-5; DNA: TGTGCCAGCAGTTTAACGGTGGGACTAGCGGGGGTAGAGACCCAGTACTTC; CDR3: CASSLTVGLAGVETQYF
size: NA; D: NA; V: TRBV10-3; J: TRBJ1-1; DNA: TGTGCCATCAGTGATGACAACGGCCCGAACACTGAAGCTTTCTTT; CDR3: CAISDDNGPNTEAFF
size: few; D: TRBD1; V: TRBV7-9; J: TRBJ1-2; DNA: TGTGCCAGCAGCTCCCTCGGGACAGGGGGCGTCTATGGCTACACCTTC; CDR3: CASSSLGTGGVYGYTF
size: NA; D: TRBD2; V: TRBV29-1; J: TRBJ2-1; DNA: TGCACCGCGGACGCGGGGGGTCAATACAATGAGCAGTTCTTC; CDR3: CTADAGGQYNEQFF
size: few; D: TRBD2; V: TRBV20-1; J: TRBJ2-2; DNA: TGCAGTGCTAGAGATGGTGGCGGGGGGGCGGACGGGGAGCTGTTTTTT; CDR3: CSARDGGGGADGELFF
size: many; D: NA; V: TRBV4-2; J: TRBJ2-1; DNA: TGTGCCAGCAGCCAGCCAGCGTTCGCCCCACGGGGAGGCCACTACAATGAGCAGTTCTTC; CDR3: CASSQPAFAPRGGHYNEQFF
size: few; D: TRBD2; V: TRBV20-1; J: TRBJ2-2; DNA: TGCAGTGCTATAGCGGGGGGTTTCACCGGGGAGCTGTTTTTT; CDR3: CSAIAGGFTGELFF
size: NA; D: NA; V: TRBV2; J: TRBJ2-7; DNA: TGTGCCAGCCAAAGGGACACGGGCGAGCAGTACTTC; CDR3: CASQRDTGEQYF
size: NA; D: NA; V: TRBV10-3; J: TRBJ1-1; DNA: TGTGCCATCAGTGACCCCAGGGAGGCCAACACTGAAGCTTTCTTT; CDR3: CAISDPREANTEAFF
size: NA; D: TRBD2; V: TRBV5-1; J: TRBJ2-2; DNA: TGCGCCAGCAGCCCTAGCGGGAGGAGGACCGGGGAGCTGTTTTTT; CDR3: CASSPSGRRTGELFF
size: NA; D: TRBD1; V: TRBV25-1; J: TRBJ1-1; DNA: TGTGCCAGCTCAAGGACAGGATCAATGAACACTGAAGCTTTCTTT; CDR3: CASSRTGSMNTEAFF
size: NA; D: NA; V: TRBV9; J: TRBJ2-7; DNA: TGTGCCAGCATGAAGGGGAATGAGCAGTACTTC; CDR3: CASMKGNEQYF
size: few; D: NA; V: TRBV24-1; J: TRBJ2-7; DNA: TGTGCCACCAGTGATTTGAGCGGTGGGAGCCCTAGGTTTTACGAGCAGTACTTC; CDR3: CATSDLSGGSPRFYEQYF
size: many; D: NA; V: TRBV4-3; J: TRBJ2-7; DNA: TGCGCCAGCAGCCAAGATTGGGGGGCCTACGAGCAGTACTTC; CDR3: CASSQDWGAYEQYF
size: NA; D: NA; V: TRBV9; J: TRBJ1-1; DNA: TGTGCCAGCAGCGTAGGACTCTCCGGGTCGAACACTGAAGCTTTCTTT; CDR3: CASSVGLSGSNTEAFF
size: many; D: NA; V: TRBV12-3/TRBV12-4; J: TRBJ2-7; DNA: TGTGCCAGCAGTTTAATAGGGAACGAGCAGTACTTC; CDR3: CASSLIGNEQYF
size: many; D: NA; V: TRBV9; J: TRBJ2-1; DNA: TGTGCCAGCAATGGTCGGGACTCCTACAATGAGCAGTTCTTC; CDR3: CASNGRDSYNEQFF
size: few; D: TRBD1; V: TRBV2; J: TRBJ1-2; DNA: TGTGCCAGCGACCCACAGGGGGGGATTGGCTACACCTTC; CDR3: CASDPQGGIGYTF
size: few; D: NA; V: TRBV12-3/TRBV12-4; J: TRBJ1-1; DNA: NA; CDR3: CASSFGAGLGSGAEAFF
size: NA; D: NA; V: TRBV12-3/TRBV12-4; J: TRBJ2-2; DNA: TGTGCCAGCAGTTTTCTGGAACAGGGGAGGTTCACCGGGGAGCTGTTTTTT; CDR3: CASSFLEQGRFTGELFF
size: NA; D: TRBD2; V: TRBV12-3/TRBV12-4; J: TRBJ2-1; DNA: TGTGCCAGCAGTTTAGGGGGGAGGGGAAATGAGCAGTTCTTC; CDR3: CASSLGGRGNEQFF